A single sample gave rise to the 14 T cell receptor beta chains below, sequenced in a study of molecular identifiers for immune sequencing clone quantification. TCRdb itself ran the PCR reads through MiXCR, one entry per CDR3 protein. The sample records more than 70,000 distinct CDR3 sequences, about 21% being singletons. Specimen: naive CD8+ T cells from blood, with Jurkat cell RNA spiked in. Subset defined: FACS-sorted CD8+CD4-CCR7+CD45RA+ naive T cells. The receptors come from a human donor in good health. Some libraries in this study had Jurkat cell RNA spiked in.

Comment on this clonotype: This may come from a read error, since a much larger clone is one base off. The chain carries TRBV6-5 and TRBJ1-5; perhaps TRBD1 as D (5 bases). This CDR3 is 14 amino acids long. The V gene lost 4 bases and the J gene lost 6 bases, with 13 bases spanning the gap. The germline V gene encodes CDR1 MNHEY and CDR2 SVGAGI. DNA of the CDR3: TGTGCCAGCAGTTGCCTACCGGGGGGTCAGCCCCAGCATTTT. Translating it yields CASSCLPGGQPQHF.

The chain links TRBV20-1 to TRBJ2-7; no firm D call. CDR1 and CDR2 (germline): DFQATT, SNEGSKA (reference sequence). The CDR3 is made up of 18 amino acids. The V end lost 3 bases, the J end lost 0 bases, and 24 bases lay between the germline ends. Written as DNA, the CDR3 is TGCAGTGCTAGCTTACTTAATCCTTCAACACGCAGCTCCTACGAGCAGTACTTC. It codes for CSASLLNPSTRSSYEQYF.

With respect to this clonotype: At one end the junction does not follow the germline gene, possibly because of a read error. The CDR3 region is CASSSYQETQHF. For the CDR3, the DNA is TGTGCCAGCAGCTCGTACCAAGAGACCCAGCACTTC. V and J are TRBV11-2 and TRBJ2-5; D is uncertain. The CDR3 contains 12 residues. CDR1 SGHAT and CDR2 FQNNGV come from the germline V gene.

The sample holds a few counts of this clonotype. This chain uses TRBV27 with TRBJ2-7; D is unclear. The V and J ends lost 2 bases and 4 bases respectively, with 9 bases between them. The CDR3 runs to 13 residues. The germline gives CDR1 MNHEY, CDR2 SMNVEV (reference sequence). DNA for the CDR3: TGTGCCAGCAGTTTAGGTGATCGGTACGAGCAGTACTTC. Protein product: CASSLGDRYEQYF.

This clonotype has more than one count but fewer than ten. This chain connects TRBV20-1 to TRBJ2-2; D gene uncertain. CDR3 length equals 12 residues. The germline CDR1 and CDR2 sequences are DFQATT and SNEGSKA (reference sequence). V dropped 4 bases and J dropped 3 bases, with 6 bases sitting between them. The CDR3 nucleotides are TGCAGTGCTATTTTTTACACCGGGGAGCTGTTTTTT. Translating gives CSAIFYTGELFF.

The table lists this clonotype with many counts. The CDR3 spells CASSQAMRGALDEQFF. The CDR3 DNA sequence: TGCGCCAGCAGCCAAGCCATGCGGGGAGCGCTTGATGAGCAGTTCTTC. The chain employs TRBV4-3 and TRBJ2-1; D perhaps matches TRBD2 (6 bases). This CDR3 comprises 16 residues. V was trimmed by 1 base and J by 8 bases, leaving 18 bases between them. Germline V gives CDR1 LGHNA, CDR2 YSLEER.

This clonotype appeared many times. This rearrangement joins TRBV4-1 to TRBJ1-6; the D gene is possibly TRBD1 (5 bases). The CDR3 consists of 18 residues. Trimming cost V 0 bases and J 3 bases, with 15 bases left between them. Germline CDR1 MGHRA, CDR2 YSYEKL. The DNA for the CDR3 is TGCGCCAGCAGCCAAGATCCGAGGGCAGGGAGCTATAATTCACCCCTCCACTTT. Translation: CASSQDPRAGSYNSPLHF.

Concerning this clonotype itself: The junction differs from germline at one of its ends, possibly a read error. The chain joins TRBV11-2 to TRBJ2-1; no definite D call. CDR1 and CDR2 from the germline V gene are SGHAT and FQNNGV. The CDR3 is 15 residues long. The CDR3 region is CASSLGKSSCNEQFF. DNA of the CDR3: TGTGCCAGCAGCTTAGGTAAGAGCTCCTGCAATGAGCAGTTCTTC.

This clonotype turned up a few times. The chain uses TRBV24-1 and TRBJ1-5; D is unclear. Between the trimmed V and J ends, which lost 4 bases and 4 bases, there was a span of 4 bases. The germline CDR1 and CDR2 sequences are KGHDR and SFDVKD. The CDR3 length is 12 residues. The CDR3 here is CATSDRNQPQHF. CDR3 sequence (DNA): TGTGCCACCAGTGACCGGAATCAGCCCCAGCATTTT.

This clonotype has more than one count but fewer than ten. V is TRBV5-4 and J is TRBJ2-2, with 7 bases matching TRBD2. Per the germline V gene, CDR1 is SGHNT and CDR2 is YYREEE (reference sequence). There are 16 residues in the CDR3. The V gene end was trimmed by 0 bases and the J gene end by 0 bases; junction bases not matched to a gene: 2. In DNA, the CDR3 is TGTGCCAGCAGCTTGGGTCTAGCGGCGAACACCGGGGAGCTGTTTTTT. Amino acids: CASSLGLAANTGELFF.

This clonotype was counted many times. J is TRBJ2-7 and V is TRBV9, with D tentatively TRBD1 or TRBD2 (5 bases each). The germline V and J ends were trimmed by 2 bases and 5 bases, with 14 bases remaining between them. Germline lookup yields CDR1 SGDLS and CDR2 YYNGEE. There are 14 residues in the CDR3. CDR3 in DNA: TGTGCCAGCAGCGTCTGGGACCACCCGGACGAGCAGTACTTC. This translates into CASSVWDHPDEQYF.

Points on this clonotype: At one boundary the junction diverges from the germline segment, which might be a read error. The J gene is TRBJ1-2, the V gene TRBV29-1, with D maybe TRBD1 (5 bases). CDR1 and CDR2 (germline): SQVTM, ANQGSEA. This CDR3 comprises 12 residues. CDR3 sequence: CSVVGGNYGYIF. In nucleotides, the CDR3 is TGCAGCGTTGTGGGGGGGAACTATGGCTACATCTTC.

This clonotype was counted at least ten times. The gene calls are TRBV15 and TRBJ2-7; no firm D call. Deletions cut 4 bases from V and 0 bases from J, with 7 bases between. This CDR3 spans 13 amino acids. Looked up from germline, CDR1 is LNHNV and CDR2 is YYDKDF (reference sequence). The CDR3 nucleotides read TGTGCCACCAGCATCGACGACTCCTACGAGCAGTACTTC. Translating it yields CATSIDDSYEQYF.

V usage is TRBV27 and J usage is TRBJ2-7; no definite D call. The germline gives CDR1 MNHEY, CDR2 SMNVEV (reference sequence). The CDR3 runs to 13 residues. Trimming removed 1 base at V and 7 bases at J, with 11 bases between. This CDR3 reads CASSLLLGLEQYF. CDR3 nucleotides: TGTGCCAGCAGTTTATTGCTGGGTTTGGAGCAGTACTTC.